What follows is one T cell receptor beta chain and its context. Its specificity is not known. V was cut by 3 bases and J by 8 bases, with 14 bases left in between. Germline V gene lookup returns CDR1 KGHSH and CDR2 LQKENI. This CDR3 comprises 14 residues. This specimen belongs to a study of cytomegalovirus exposure and HLA in healthy donors. About the study: Among several hundred genotyped donors, more than 65% fell in the Caucasian-associated ancestry cluster. Findings and limits, study-wide: Most sequenced TCRs were rare (though some public TCRs occurred in many donors).

It was healthy bone marrow donors who served as donors. There were likely unrecorded immune exposures, though donors were nominally healthy when sampled. Amplification used 60 Vbeta primers and 13 Jbeta primers. Sequencing used immunoSEQ multiplex PCR; TCRdb keeps in-frame clones, though not all of them. The table lists tens of thousands of clones, more than 60% of them singletons, with roughly 1.7% in the top ten. Sequences were obtained from PBMCs. This TCR came from a man aged 35 to 55 in good health and CMV-seronegative. V gene TRBV18 combines with J gene TRBJ2-1, with D unclear. The CDR3 protein is CASSPPTRRDEQFF. CDR3 DNA: TGTGCCAGCTCACCCCCTACCAGGCGTGATGAGCAGTTCTTC.